This T cell receptor beta chain originates from a study of PD-L1 blockade in urothelial cancer. CDR1 and CDR2 from the germline V gene are MNHEY and SMNVEV (reference sequence). The CDR3 consists of 14 residues. Trimming removed 9 bases from V and 10 bases from J, with 24 bases in between. The repertoire was sequenced with immunoSEQ multiplex PCR; TCRdb's copy has only in-frame clones and lacks some. The sample has approximately 83,000 clones; less than 90% are singletons. The time point: peripheral blood 6 weeks after treatment start. The sequence came from a man between 70 and 80 years old with urothelial cancer. Source: PBMCs, taken around atezolizumab (anti-PD-L1) treatment. The J gene is TRBJ1-1, the V gene TRBV27; TRBD1 is a possible D gene (6 bases). The CDR3 DNA sequence: TGTGCCAGTTCCAAAGATACAGGGTCGTCTCGAGCTTTCTTT. Protein: CASSKDTGSSRAFF.